This TCR beta chain came from a study of blood T cell repertoires in COVID-19. Whole-study context: COVID-19 samples collected from the United States, Italy and Spain covered acute and convalescent phases. The cDNA or gDNA used as material had been derived from T cells, B-cell-depleted T cells, or PBMCs.

Original data processing: Reference gene primer amplification yielded estimated nucleated cell counts. The table came from immunoSEQ multiplex PCR; TCRdb's copy has only in-frame clones and leaves some out. V and J calls and clone size are those listed in that table; D and trimming were worked out from the DNA. The table records about 97,000 clones, about 86% of them present only once. Patients from Seattle were sampled longitudinally, starting during active infection. Points on this clone: A read error may account for a junction end that differs from germline.

Sequencing used peripheral blood. This TCR came from a man in his fifties or sixties with COVID-19, enrolled during active disease.

The CDR3 protein is CASSILDRLQSF. In DNA form, the CDR3 reads TGTGCCAGCAGCATCCTGGACAGATTACAGTCCTTC. V gene TRBV11-2 combines with J gene TRBJ1-2, with D possibly TRBD1 on 6 matching bases. The CDR3 has 12 residues. Germline-derived CDR1 and CDR2 are SGHAT and FQNNGV.